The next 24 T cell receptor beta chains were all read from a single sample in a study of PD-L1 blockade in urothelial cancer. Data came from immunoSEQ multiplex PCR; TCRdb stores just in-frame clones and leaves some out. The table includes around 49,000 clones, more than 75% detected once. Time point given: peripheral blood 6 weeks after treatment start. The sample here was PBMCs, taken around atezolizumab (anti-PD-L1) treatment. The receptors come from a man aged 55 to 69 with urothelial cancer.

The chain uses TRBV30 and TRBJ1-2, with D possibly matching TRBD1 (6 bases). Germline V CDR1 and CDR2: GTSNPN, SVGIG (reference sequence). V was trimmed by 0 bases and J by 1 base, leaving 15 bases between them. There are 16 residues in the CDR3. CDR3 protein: CAWSVSGRGRNYGYTF. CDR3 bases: TGTGCCTGGAGTGTAAGCGGCAGGGGACGTAACTATGGCTACACCTTC.

The CDR3 DNA sequence: TGTGCCAGCAGCAATCCCAGGGGAGTGGGCAATCAGCCCCAGCATTTT. It is translated as CASSNPRGVGNQPQHF. V usage is TRBV21-1 and J usage is TRBJ1-5; the table's D gene call, TRBD1, was not cross checked with the DNA. TRBV21-1 is shown as a pseudogene. The CDR3 spans 16 residues.

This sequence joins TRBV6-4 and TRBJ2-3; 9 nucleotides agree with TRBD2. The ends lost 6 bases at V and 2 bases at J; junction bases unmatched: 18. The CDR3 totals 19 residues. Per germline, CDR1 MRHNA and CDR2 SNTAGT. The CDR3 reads CASRTPTGGGAANTDTQYF. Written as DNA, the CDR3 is TGTGCCAGCAGGACCCCCACAGGCGGGGGGGCTGCTAACACAGATACGCAGTATTTT.

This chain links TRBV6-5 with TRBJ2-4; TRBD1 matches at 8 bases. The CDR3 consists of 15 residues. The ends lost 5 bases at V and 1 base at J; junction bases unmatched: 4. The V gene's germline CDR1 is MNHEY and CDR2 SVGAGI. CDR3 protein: CASSRQGTAKNIQYF. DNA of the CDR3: TGTGCCAGCAGTCGACAGGGGACGGCCAAAAACATTCAGTACTTC.

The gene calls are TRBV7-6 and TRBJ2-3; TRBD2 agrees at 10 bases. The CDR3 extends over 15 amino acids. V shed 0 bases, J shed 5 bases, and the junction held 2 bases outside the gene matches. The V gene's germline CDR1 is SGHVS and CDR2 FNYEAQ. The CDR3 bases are TGTGCCAGCAGCTTAGCTAGCGGGGGGTTAGATACGCAGTATTTT. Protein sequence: CASSLASGGLDTQYF.

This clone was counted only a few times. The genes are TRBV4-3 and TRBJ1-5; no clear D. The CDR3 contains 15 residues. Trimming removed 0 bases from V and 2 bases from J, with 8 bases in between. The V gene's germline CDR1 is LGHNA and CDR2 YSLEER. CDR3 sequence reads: CASSQDRDGNQPQHF. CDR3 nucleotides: TGCGCCAGCAGCCAAGATCGGGATGGCAATCAGCCCCAGCATTTT.

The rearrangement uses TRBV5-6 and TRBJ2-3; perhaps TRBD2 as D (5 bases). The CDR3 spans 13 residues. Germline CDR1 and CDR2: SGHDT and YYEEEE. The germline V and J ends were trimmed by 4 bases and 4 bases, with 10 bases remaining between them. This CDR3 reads CASSPDSSDTQYF. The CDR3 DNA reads TGTGCCAGCAGCCCGGACTCCTCAGATACGCAGTATTTT.

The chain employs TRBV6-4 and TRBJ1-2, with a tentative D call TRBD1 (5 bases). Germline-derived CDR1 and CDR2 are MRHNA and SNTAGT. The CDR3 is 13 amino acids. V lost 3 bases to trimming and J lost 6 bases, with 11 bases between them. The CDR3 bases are TGTGCCAGCAGTGAGGCAGGGCGAGATGGCTACACCTTC. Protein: CASSEAGRDGYTF.

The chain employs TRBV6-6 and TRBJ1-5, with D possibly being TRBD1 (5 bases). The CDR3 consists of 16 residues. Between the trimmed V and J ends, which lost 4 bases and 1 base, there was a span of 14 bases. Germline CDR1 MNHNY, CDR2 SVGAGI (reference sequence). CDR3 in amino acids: CASSSSGGGSNQPQHF. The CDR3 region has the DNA TGTGCCAGCAGTTCCTCTGGGGGGGGAAGCAATCAGCCCCAGCATTTT.

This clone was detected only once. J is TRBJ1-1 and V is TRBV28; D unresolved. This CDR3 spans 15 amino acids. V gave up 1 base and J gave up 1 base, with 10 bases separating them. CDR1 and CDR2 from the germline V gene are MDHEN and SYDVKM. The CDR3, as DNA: TGTGCCAGCAGTTTATACGGCGGGGAGAACACTGAAGCTTTCTTT. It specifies CASSLYGGENTEAFF.

The CDR3 DNA follows: TGTGCCTGGAGTGTAACCGGGTACGAGCAGTACTTC. As protein: CAWSVTGYEQYF. The chain uses TRBV30 and TRBJ2-7; unclear D gene. CDR1 and CDR2 from the germline V gene are GTSNPN and SVGIG (reference sequence). Trimming took 0 bases from V and 4 from J, leaving 7 bases between them. The CDR3 has 12 amino acids. The entire variable domain, with the rest obtained from reference TRBV30 and TRBJ2-7, is as follows: SQTIHQWPATLVQPVGSPLSLECTVEGTSNPNLYWYRQAAGRGLQLLFYSVGIGQISSEVPQNLSASRPQDRQFILSSKKLLLSDSGFYLCAWSVTGYEQYFGPGTRLTVT.

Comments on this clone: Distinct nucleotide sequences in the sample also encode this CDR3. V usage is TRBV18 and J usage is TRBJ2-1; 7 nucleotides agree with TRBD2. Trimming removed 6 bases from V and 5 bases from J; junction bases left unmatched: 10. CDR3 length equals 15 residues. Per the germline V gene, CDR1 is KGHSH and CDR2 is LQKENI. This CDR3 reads CASSPLAGDDNEQFF. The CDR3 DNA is TGTGCCAGCTCGCCTCTGGCGGGAGACGACAATGAGCAGTTCTTC.

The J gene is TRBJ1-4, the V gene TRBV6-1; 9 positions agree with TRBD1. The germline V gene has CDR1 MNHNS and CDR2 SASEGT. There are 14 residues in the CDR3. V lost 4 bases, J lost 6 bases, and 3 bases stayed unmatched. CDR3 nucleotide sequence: TGTGCCAGCAGTGTAGGGACAGGGCATGAAAAACTGTTTTTT. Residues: CASSVGTGHEKLFF.

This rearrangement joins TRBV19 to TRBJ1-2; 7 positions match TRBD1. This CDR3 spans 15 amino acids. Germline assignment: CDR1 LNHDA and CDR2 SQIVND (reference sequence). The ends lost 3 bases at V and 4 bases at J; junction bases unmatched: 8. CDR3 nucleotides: TGTGCCAGTAGTATGTTCGGCAGGGGGAGCTATGGCTACACCTTC. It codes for CASSMFGRGSYGYTF.

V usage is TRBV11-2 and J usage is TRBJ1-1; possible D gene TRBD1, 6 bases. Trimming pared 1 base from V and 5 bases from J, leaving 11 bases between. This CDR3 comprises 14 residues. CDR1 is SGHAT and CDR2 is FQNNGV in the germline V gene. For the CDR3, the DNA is TGTGCCAGCAGCTTAGTTGGGGGCCGGACTGAAGCTTTCTTT. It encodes CASSLVGGRTEAFF. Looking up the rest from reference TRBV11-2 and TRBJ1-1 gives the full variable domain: EAGVAQSPRYKIIEKRQSVAFWCNPISGHATLYWYQQILGQGPKLLIQFQNNGVVDDSQLPKDRFSAERLKGVDSTLKIQPAKLEDSAVYLCASSLVGGRTEAFFGQGTRLTVV.

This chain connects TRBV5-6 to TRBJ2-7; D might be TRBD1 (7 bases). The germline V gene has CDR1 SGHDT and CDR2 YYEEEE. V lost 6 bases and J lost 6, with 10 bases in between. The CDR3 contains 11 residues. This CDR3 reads CASTQGGEQYF. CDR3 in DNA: TGTGCCAGCACCCAGGGGGGCGAGCAGTACTTC.

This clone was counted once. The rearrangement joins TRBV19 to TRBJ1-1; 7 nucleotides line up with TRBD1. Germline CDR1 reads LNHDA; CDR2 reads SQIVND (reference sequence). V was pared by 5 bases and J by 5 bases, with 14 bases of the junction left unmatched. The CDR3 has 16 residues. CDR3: CASSPDRASFKTEAFF. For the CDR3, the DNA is TGTGCCAGTAGTCCCGACAGGGCTAGTTTCAAAACTGAAGCTTTCTTT.

The CDR3 loop is CASSYSKGYGGNTIYF. In nucleotides, the CDR3 is TGTGCCAGCAGTTACTCGAAGGGGTACGGTGGAAACACCATATATTTT. This rearrangement joins TRBV6-5 to TRBJ1-3, with TRBD1 as a possible D gene (5 bases). The germline V gene has CDR1 MNHEY and CDR2 SVGAGI. The length of the CDR3 is 16 residues. Deletions cut 0 bases from V and 3 bases from J, with 12 bases between.

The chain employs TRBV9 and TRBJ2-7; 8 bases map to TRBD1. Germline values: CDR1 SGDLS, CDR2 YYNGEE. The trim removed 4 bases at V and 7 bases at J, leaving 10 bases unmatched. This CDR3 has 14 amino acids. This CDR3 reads CASSSGQGLLEQYF. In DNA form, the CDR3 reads TGTGCCAGCAGCTCCGGACAGGGACTGCTTGAGCAGTACTTC.

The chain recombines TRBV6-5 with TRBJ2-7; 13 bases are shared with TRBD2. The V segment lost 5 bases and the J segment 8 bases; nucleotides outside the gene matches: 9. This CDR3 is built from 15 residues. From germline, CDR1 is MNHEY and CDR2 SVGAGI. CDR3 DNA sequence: TGTGCCAGCAGTACTGGGACTAGCGGGGCGTCACAGCAGTACTTC. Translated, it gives CASSTGTSGASQQYF.

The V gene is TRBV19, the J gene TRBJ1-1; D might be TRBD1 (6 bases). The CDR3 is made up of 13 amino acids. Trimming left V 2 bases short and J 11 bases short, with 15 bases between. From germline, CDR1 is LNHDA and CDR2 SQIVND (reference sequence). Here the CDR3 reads CASSISGGAGAFF. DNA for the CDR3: TGTGCCAGTAGTATATCGGGGGGCGCAGGCGCTTTCTTT.

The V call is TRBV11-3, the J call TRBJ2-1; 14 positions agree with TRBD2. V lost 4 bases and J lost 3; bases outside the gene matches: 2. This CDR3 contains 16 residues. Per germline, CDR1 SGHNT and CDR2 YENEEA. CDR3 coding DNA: TGTGCCAGCAGCTCCGGGACTAGCGGGGGCTACAATGAGCAGTTCTTC. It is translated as CASSSGTSGGYNEQFF.

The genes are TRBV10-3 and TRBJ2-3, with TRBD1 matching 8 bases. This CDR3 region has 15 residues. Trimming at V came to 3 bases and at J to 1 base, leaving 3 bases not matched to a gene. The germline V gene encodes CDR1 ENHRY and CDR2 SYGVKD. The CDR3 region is CAISDMGQGTDTQYF. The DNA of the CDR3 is TGTGCCATCAGTGATATGGGACAGGGCACAGATACGCAGTATTTT.

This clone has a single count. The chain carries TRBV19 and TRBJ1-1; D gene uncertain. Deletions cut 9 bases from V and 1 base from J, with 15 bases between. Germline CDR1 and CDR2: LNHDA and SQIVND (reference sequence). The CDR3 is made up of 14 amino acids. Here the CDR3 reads CASLEGSENTEAFF. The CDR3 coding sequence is TGTGCCAGCCTCGAAGGGAGTGAGAACACTGAAGCTTTCTTT.